These T cell receptor beta chains were read from a single sample in a study of T cells in Graves' hyperthyroidism and ophthalmopathy. TCRdb re-derived calls from the multiplex PCR reads in MiXCR, one entry per CDR3 protein. The table has about 480,000 distinct CDR3 sequences, about an eighth seen once; the top ten hold 15% to 20%. Sequenced input: blood. Receptors were obtained from a woman aged 18 to 35 with Graves' hyperthyroidism. The CDR3 runs from the conserved cysteine through the conserved F or W. A D gene is named only where the DNA matches it firmly. A clone size is listed for some rows: how often the clone was seen (once, few, many), or a class if it is expanded.

V gene	J gene	D gene	clone size	CDR3 protein	CDR3 DNA
TRBV19	TRBJ1-1	TRBD1	many	CASTQTGLNTEAFF	TGTGCCAGTACACAGACAGGGCTGAACACTGAAGCTTTCTTT
TRBV7-3	TRBJ2-5	TRBD1	NA	CASSLVGQGYQETQYF	TGTGCCAGCAGCTTAGTAGGACAGGGGTACCAAGAGACCCAGTACTTC
TRBV3-1	TRBJ2-3	NA	many	CASRPSDGSTDTQYF	TGTGCCAGCAGGCCCTCGGACGGGAGCACAGATACGCAGTATTTT
TRBV7-9	TRBJ2-1	TRBD2	many	CASSLLGTSGNEQFF	TGTGCCAGCAGCCTACTCGGGACTAGCGGCAATGAGCAGTTCTTC
TRBV3-1	TRBJ2-3	NA	few	CASSTTLTSTDTEYF	TGTGCCAGTAGTACGACCCTAACTAGCACAGATACGGAGTATTTT
TRBV7-8	TRBJ1-1	TRBD1	many	CASSVRTGGRAFF	TGTGCCAGCAGCGTGAGGACAGGGGGCAGGGCTTTCTTT
TRBV12-3/TRBV12-4	TRBJ1-6	TRBD1	many	CASSYTGALFSPLHF	TGTGCCAGCAGTTACACAGGGGCTCTCTTTTCACCCCTCCACTTT
TRBV27	TRBJ1-2	NA	many	CASSLYPERRGYTF	TGTGCCAGCAGTTTATACCCGGAGAGACGTGGCTACACCTTC
TRBV6-1	TRBJ2-7	NA	many	CASSEAGSRYEQYF	TGTGCCAGCAGTGAAGCGGGCAGTCGTTACGAGCAGTACTTC
TRBV7-9	TRBJ2-7	NA	many	CASVGYEQYF	TGTGCCAGCGTTGGGTACGAGCAGTACTTC
TRBV24-1	TRBJ2-1	TRBD2	few	CATSDPGTRYNEQFF	TGTGCCACCAGTGACCCCGGGACTAGATACAATGAGCAGTTCTTC
TRBV20-1	TRBJ2-2	NA	NA	CSAAPPGVWDGELFF	TGCAGTGCCGCGCCGCCCGGAGTATGGGACGGGGAGCTGTTTTTT
TRBV7-9	TRBJ2-1	TRBD2	few	CASSLDFTSGINEQFF	TGTGCCAGCAGCTTAGACTTCACTAGCGGGATTAATGAGCAGTTCTTC
TRBV30	TRBJ1-2	TRBD1	many	CAWEPDRGHGYTF	TGTGCCTGGGAACCCGACAGGGGGCATGGCTACACCTTC